This is a list of T cell receptor beta chains from one sample in a study of blood T cells in healthy people across ages. TCRdb processed the 5' RACE reads anew with MiXCR; each CDR3 protein has one entry. The data hold some 1,500,000 distinct CDR3 sequences, with approximately 43% observed a single time. Sequencing used blood. The receptors come from a woman aged 18-29 years in good health. CDR3s include the opening cysteine and the closing phenylalanine or tryptophan. The D gene is left open where the match is weak. The size of a clone is reported for some rows only, either as once, few or many, or as a class for expanded clones.

clone_size: .; j_call: TRBJ1-2; d_call: TRBD1; v_call: TRBV6-2/TRBV6-3; cdr3_aa: CASSARQGARYGYTF; cdr3_nt: TGTGCCAGCAGTGCCAGACAGGGGGCGCGATATGGCTACACCTTC
clone_size: few; j_call: TRBJ1-1; d_call: .; v_call: TRBV7-2; cdr3_aa: CASSLIASRNTEAFF; cdr3_nt: TGTGCCAGCAGCTTAATCGCCTCCCGGAACACTGAAGCTTTCTTT
clone_size: few; j_call: TRBJ2-1; d_call: TRBD2; v_call: TRBV20-1; cdr3_aa: CSAPLLRERYNEQFF; cdr3_nt: TGCAGTGCTCCCCTCTTGCGGGAGCGCTACAATGAGCAGTTCTTC
clone_size: few; j_call: TRBJ1-2; d_call: .; v_call: TRBV19; cdr3_aa: CASSIQASLLYGYTF; cdr3_nt: TGTGCCAGTAGTATACAGGCCAGCCTCCTATATGGCTACACCTTC
clone_size: .; j_call: TRBJ2-1; d_call: .; v_call: TRBV5-6; cdr3_aa: CASSWGGPAMNEQFF; cdr3_nt: TGTGCCAGCAGCTGGGGAGGTCCGGCAATGAATGAGCAGTTCTTC
clone_size: .; j_call: TRBJ2-7; d_call: .; v_call: TRBV5-8; cdr3_aa: CASSFPNRAYEQYF; cdr3_nt: TGTGCCAGCAGCTTCCCCAACAGGGCCTACGAGCAGTACTTC
clone_size: .; j_call: TRBJ2-7; d_call: .; v_call: TRBV13; cdr3_aa: CASSLGGSGEQYF; cdr3_nt: TGTGCCAGCAGCTTAGGGGGCAGCGGCGAGCAGTACTTC
clone_size: .; j_call: TRBJ1-1; d_call: .; v_call: TRBV12-3/TRBV12-4; cdr3_aa: CASSPHSEAFF; cdr3_nt: TGTGCCAGCAGTCCCCACTCTGAAGCTTTCTTT
clone_size: .; j_call: TRBJ2-3; d_call: TRBD2; v_call: TRBV6-5; cdr3_aa: CASSYSSTSGDKTSTDAQYF; cdr3_nt: TGTGCCAGCAGTTACTCCTCGACTAGCGGGGACAAGACAAGCACAGATGCGCAGTATTTT
clone_size: .; j_call: TRBJ2-1; d_call: TRBD2; v_call: TRBV4-3; cdr3_aa: CASSHLAGVRNEQFF; cdr3_nt: TGCGCCAGCAGCCACCTAGCGGGAGTTAGGAATGAGCAGTTCTTC
clone_size: .; j_call: TRBJ1-4; d_call: .; v_call: TRBV29-1; cdr3_aa: CSVRNGGEKLFF; cdr3_nt: TGCAGCGTTCGGAATGGGGGGGAAAAACTGTTTTTT
clone_size: .; j_call: TRBJ1-2; d_call: .; v_call: TRBV29-1; cdr3_aa: CSVAGQLVNYGYTF; cdr3_nt: TGCAGCGTTGCGGGCCAGCTAGTTAACTATGGCTACACCTTC
clone_size: .; j_call: TRBJ2-1; d_call: .; v_call: TRBV3-1; cdr3_aa: CASSAPPDNEQFF; cdr3_nt: TGTGCCAGCAGCGCTCCCCCTGACAATGAGCAGTTCTTC
clone_size: .; j_call: TRBJ2-3; d_call: TRBD2; v_call: TRBV12-3/TRBV12-4; cdr3_aa: CVSSSPRTSGTHSPDTQYF; cdr3_nt: TGTGTCAGCAGTTCACCACGGACTAGCGGGACCCACTCCCCAGATACGCAGTATTTT
clone_size: few; j_call: TRBJ2-1; d_call: TRBD2; v_call: TRBV20-1; cdr3_aa: CSARKREGSYNEQFF; cdr3_nt: TGCAGTGCTAGAAAGCGGGAGGGTTCCTACAATGAGCAGTTCTTC
clone_size: few; j_call: TRBJ2-7; d_call: .; v_call: TRBV21-1; cdr3_aa: CASSRKAYEQYF; cdr3_nt: TGTGCCAGCAGCAGAAAGGCCTACGAGCAGTACTTC
clone_size: .; j_call: TRBJ2-4; d_call: .; v_call: TRBV11-2; cdr3_aa: CASSHGWEQYF; cdr3_nt: TGTGCCAGCAGCCACGGGTGGGAGCAGTACTTC
clone_size: .; j_call: TRBJ1-1; d_call: .; v_call: TRBV28; cdr3_aa: CASRLHGAEAFF; cdr3_nt: TGTGCCAGCAGGCTGCACGGGGCCGAAGCTTTCTTT
clone_size: .; j_call: TRBJ1-6; d_call: .; v_call: TRBV27; cdr3_aa: CASSFVGTNSPLHF; cdr3_nt: TGTGCCAGCAGTTTCGTTGGAACTAATTCACCCCTCCACTTT
clone_size: .; j_call: TRBJ1-1; d_call: .; v_call: TRBV3-1; cdr3_aa: CASSLTRTPYTEAFF; cdr3_nt: TGTGCCAGCAGCCTCACCCGGACACCGTACACTGAAGCTTTCTTT
clone_size: few; j_call: TRBJ2-7; d_call: .; v_call: TRBV7-2; cdr3_aa: CASSLTGSSSYEQYF; cdr3_nt: TGTGCCAGCAGCCTAACGGGTTCCAGCTCCTACGAGCAGTACTTC
clone_size: .; j_call: TRBJ2-1; d_call: .; v_call: TRBV7-3; cdr3_aa: CASSLSGLGDEQFF; cdr3_nt: TGTGCCAGCAGCTTAAGCGGCCTAGGGGATGAGCAGTTCTTC
clone_size: few; j_call: TRBJ2-3; d_call: .; v_call: TRBV24-1; cdr3_aa: CATADTTDTQYF; cdr3_nt: TGTGCCACCGCGGACACCACAGATACGCAGTATTTT
clone_size: few; j_call: TRBJ1-1; d_call: .; v_call: TRBV15; cdr3_aa: CATSRTELVEAFF; cdr3_nt: TGTGCCACCAGCAGAACAGAACTCGTAGAAGCTTTCTTT
clone_size: .; j_call: TRBJ2-5; d_call: .; v_call: TRBV20-1; cdr3_aa: CSARDPSGIFEQYF; cdr3_nt: TGCAGTGCCCGAGATCCCAGCGGTATTTTTGAGCAGTACTTC
clone_size: .; j_call: TRBJ2-1; d_call: .; v_call: TRBV5-4; cdr3_aa: CASSLSRAVYNEQFF; cdr3_nt: TGTGCCAGCAGCTTGAGCCGGGCAGTCTACAATGAGCAGTTCTTC
clone_size: .; j_call: TRBJ2-4; d_call: TRBD2; v_call: TRBV4-1; cdr3_aa: CASSQDGTSGVTAKNIQYF; cdr3_nt: TGCGCCAGCAGCCAAGATGGGACTAGCGGGGTCACAGCCAAAAACATTCAGTACTTC
clone_size: few; j_call: TRBJ2-1; d_call: .; v_call: TRBV7-2; cdr3_aa: CASIPGAAYNEQFF; cdr3_nt: TGTGCCAGCATCCCCGGGGCGGCCTACAATGAGCAGTTCTTC
clone_size: .; j_call: TRBJ1-1; d_call: .; v_call: TRBV30; cdr3_aa: CAWSVNLGQVRTEAFF; cdr3_nt: TGTGCCTGGAGTGTAAATTTAGGGCAGGTACGAACTGAAGCTTTCTTT
clone_size: .; j_call: TRBJ1-1; d_call: .; v_call: TRBV4-2; cdr3_aa: CASSQEYVQSTEAFF; cdr3_nt: TGTGCCAGCAGCCAAGAATATGTACAGTCCACTGAAGCTTTCTTT
clone_size: few; j_call: TRBJ2-1; d_call: .; v_call: TRBV2; cdr3_aa: CASSSPRRSSYNEQFF; cdr3_nt: TGTGCCAGCAGTTCCCCGCGGAGGAGCTCCTACAATGAGCAGTTCTTC
clone_size: .; j_call: TRBJ1-5; d_call: TRBD1; v_call: TRBV9; cdr3_aa: CASSPGTGLYSNQPQHF; cdr3_nt: TGTGCCAGCAGCCCTGGGACAGGCCTTTATAGCAATCAGCCCCAGCATTTT
clone_size: .; j_call: TRBJ1-2; d_call: TRBD1; v_call: TRBV25-1; cdr3_aa: CASSERGRGYGYTF; cdr3_nt: TGTGCCAGCAGTGAACGGGGCAGGGGGTACGGCTACACCTTC